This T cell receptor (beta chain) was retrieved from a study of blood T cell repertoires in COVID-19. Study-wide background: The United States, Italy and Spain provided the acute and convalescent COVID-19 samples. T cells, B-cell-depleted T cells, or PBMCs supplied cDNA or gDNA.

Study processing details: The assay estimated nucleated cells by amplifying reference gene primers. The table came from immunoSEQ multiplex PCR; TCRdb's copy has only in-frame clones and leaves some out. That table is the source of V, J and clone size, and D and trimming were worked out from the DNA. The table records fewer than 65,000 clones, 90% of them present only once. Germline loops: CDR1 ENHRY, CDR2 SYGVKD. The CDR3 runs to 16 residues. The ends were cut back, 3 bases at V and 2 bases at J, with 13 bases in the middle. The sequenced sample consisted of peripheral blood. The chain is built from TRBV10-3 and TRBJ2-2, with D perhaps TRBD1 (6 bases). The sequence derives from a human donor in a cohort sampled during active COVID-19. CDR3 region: CAISDIGRGNTGELFF. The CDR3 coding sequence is TGTGCCATCAGTGATATCGGCAGGGGAAACACCGGGGAGCTGTTTTTT.